This TCR beta chain is drawn from a study of regulatory T cells in long-lasting Graves disease. Study-wide results and limits: It was in persistent disease that TRBV28, TRBJ1-2 and TRBJ2-5 were favored. TCR diversity was lower in persistent than newly diagnosed Graves' disease.

J gave up 4 bases and V 6 bases, and 7 bases lay outside the gene matches. Looked up from germline, CDR1 is MNHNS and CDR2 is SASEGT. The CDR3 loop spans 15 amino acids. Points on this clonotype: Its antigen remains unidentified.

iRepertoire HTBI primers and Arm-PCR of CDR3 regions built TCR beta libraries. In the original workflow: Spanning all samples, the identified segments comprised approximately 57 TRBV and about 13 TRBJ. TCRdb independently ran MiXCR on the multiplex PCR reads; one entry per CDR3 protein. The V and J calls and clone size are TCRdb's, not the authors'. The data contain approximately 400,000 distinct CDR3 sequences, 20% to 25% of them singletons. Time point given: persistent/refractory GD, antithyroid drugs over 5 years with positive TRAb. PBMC-extracted RNA yielded the TCR library. This chain uses TRBV6-1 with TRBJ2-2; 8 positions agree with TRBD1. This TCR came from a woman in her forties with Graves disease. The sequences come from peripheral blood mononuclear cells (PBMCs), collected when the disease was refractory, from a patient treated with antithyroid drugs. CDR3 DNA: TGTGCCAGCAGGCCCGACAGGGGTGGCACCGGGGAGCTGTTTTTT. It codes for CASRPDRGGTGELFF.